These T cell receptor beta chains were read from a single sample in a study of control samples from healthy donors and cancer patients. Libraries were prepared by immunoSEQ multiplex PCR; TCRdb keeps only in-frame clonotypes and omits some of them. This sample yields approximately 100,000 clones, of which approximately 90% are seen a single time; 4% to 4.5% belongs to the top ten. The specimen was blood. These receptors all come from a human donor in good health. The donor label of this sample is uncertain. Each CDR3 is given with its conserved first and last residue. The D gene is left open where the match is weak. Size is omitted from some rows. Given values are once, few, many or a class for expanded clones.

cdr3_aa: CASSPLGEKLFF
cdr3_nt: TGTGCCAGCAGTCCCTTGGGGGAAAAACTGTTTTTT
v_call: TRBV5-6
d_call: .
clone_size: .
j_call: TRBJ1-4

cdr3_aa: CASSPRQTSGELFF
cdr3_nt: TGTGCCAGCAGTCCCAGACAGACCTCCGGGGAGCTGTTTTTT
v_call: TRBV25-1
d_call: .
clone_size: once
j_call: TRBJ2-2

cdr3_aa: CASSDFGLAGTQQETQYF
cdr3_nt: TGTGCCAGCAGTGATTTTGGACTAGCGGGGACTCAACAAGAGACCCAGTACTTC
v_call: TRBV25-1
d_call: TRBD2
clone_size: .
j_call: TRBJ2-5

cdr3_aa: CASSLDLDGYTF
cdr3_nt: TGTGCCAGCAGTTTGGACCTGGATGGCTACACCTTC
v_call: TRBV28
d_call: .
clone_size: once
j_call: TRBJ1-2

cdr3_aa: CASSKTSGVKDEQFF
cdr3_nt: TGTGCCAGCAGCAAAACTAGCGGGGTAAAGGATGAGCAGTTCTTC
v_call: TRBV7-2
d_call: TRBD2
clone_size: .
j_call: TRBJ2-1

cdr3_aa: CASRQGPTNEKLFF
cdr3_nt: TGTGCCAGCAGGCAGGGTCCGACCAATGAAAAACTGTTTTTT
v_call: TRBV2
d_call: .
clone_size: few
j_call: TRBJ1-4

cdr3_aa: CASSFFSSNQPQHF
cdr3_nt: TGTGCCAGCAGCTTTTTCTCTTCCAATCAGCCCCAGCATTTT
v_call: TRBV5-6
d_call: .
clone_size: .
j_call: TRBJ1-5

cdr3_aa: CASSPEGTFTDTQYF
cdr3_nt: TGCGCCAGCAGCCCGGAGGGGACGTTTACAGATACGCAGTATTTT
v_call: TRBV4-3
d_call: .
clone_size: .
j_call: TRBJ2-3

cdr3_aa: CAIRSQDSYEQYF
cdr3_nt: TGTGCCATCAGGTCACAGGACTCCTACGAGCAGTACTTC
v_call: TRBV10-3
d_call: .
clone_size: once
j_call: TRBJ2-7

cdr3_aa: CASSLVVQGAHEQFF
cdr3_nt: TGCGCCAGCAGCTTGGTTGTCCAGGGGGCCCATGAGCAGTTCTTC
v_call: TRBV5-1
d_call: TRBD1
clone_size: .
j_call: TRBJ2-1

cdr3_aa: CASSLWGRNLNEKLFF
cdr3_nt: TGTGCCAGCAGTTTATGGGGACGGAACCTAAATGAAAAACTGTTTTTT
v_call: TRBV28
d_call: .
clone_size: .
j_call: TRBJ1-4

cdr3_aa: CASSADPRTQYF
cdr3_nt: TGTGCCAGCAGCGCTGACCCCAGGACCCAGTACTTC
v_call: TRBV6-6
d_call: .
clone_size: .
j_call: TRBJ2-5

cdr3_aa: CASSLTVLQETQYF
cdr3_nt: TGTGCCAGCAGCTTAACGGTCCTCCAAGAGACCCAGTACTTC
v_call: TRBV7-9
d_call: .
clone_size: .
j_call: TRBJ2-5

cdr3_aa: CASTMRGMQREQYF
cdr3_nt: TGTGCCAGCACCATGCGGGGGATGCAGCGCGAGCAGTACTTC
v_call: TRBV5-8
d_call: TRBD2
clone_size: few
j_call: TRBJ2-7

cdr3_aa: CASRSFGRNTIYF
cdr3_nt: TGCGCCAGCAGGAGTTTTGGCAGAAACACCATATATTTT
v_call: TRBV5-1
d_call: .
clone_size: .
j_call: TRBJ1-3

cdr3_aa: CASSYSTSGYTF
cdr3_nt: TGTGCCAGCAGTTACTCGACTAGTGGCTACACCTTC
v_call: TRBV6-6
d_call: .
clone_size: once
j_call: TRBJ1-2

cdr3_aa: CASSLVGGSGANVLTF
cdr3_nt: TGTGCCAGCAGCTTAGTTGGGGGCTCTGGGGCCAACGTCCTGACTTTC
v_call: TRBV7-9
d_call: .
clone_size: .
j_call: TRBJ2-6

cdr3_aa: CASSPSTGGTYEQYF
cdr3_nt: TGTGCCAGTAGTCCCTCCACAGGGGGCACCTACGAGCAGTACTTC
v_call: TRBV19
d_call: TRBD1
clone_size: .
j_call: TRBJ2-7

cdr3_aa: CASSLRLEKLFF
cdr3_nt: TGTGCCAGCAGCTTACGGCTCGAAAAACTGTTTTTT
v_call: TRBV7-9
d_call: .
clone_size: .
j_call: TRBJ1-4

cdr3_aa: CASSQGGQRTEAFF
cdr3_nt: TGTGCCAGCAGCCAAGGAGGCCAGAGGACTGAAGCTTTCTTT
v_call: TRBV3-1/TRBV3-2
d_call: .
clone_size: .
j_call: TRBJ1-1

cdr3_aa: CAGTDILYGYTF
cdr3_nt: TGTGCCGGGACGGACATACTGTATGGCTACACCTTC
v_call: TRBV30
d_call: .
clone_size: .
j_call: TRBJ1-2

cdr3_aa: CASSVQGPNSPLHF
cdr3_nt: TGTGCCAGCAGTGTACAGGGGCCAAACTCACCCCTCCACTTT
v_call: TRBV6-2/TRBV6-3
d_call: TRBD1
clone_size: .
j_call: TRBJ1-6

cdr3_aa: CAWSAGFANEKLFF
cdr3_nt: TGTGCCTGGAGTGCGGGGTTCGCTAATGAAAAACTGTTTTTT
v_call: TRBV30
d_call: .
clone_size: once
j_call: TRBJ1-4

cdr3_aa: CASSPRGAGLWVFF
cdr3_nt: TGTGCCAGCAGCCCGAGAGGGGCGGGGTTATGGGTCTTCTTT
v_call: TRBV7-2
d_call: .
clone_size: .
j_call: TRBJ1-1

cdr3_aa: CASSSAPQQGWETQYF
cdr3_nt: TGTGCCAGCAGCTCGGCCCCCCAACAGGGGTGGGAGACCCAGTACTTC
v_call: TRBV9
d_call: TRBD1
clone_size: .
j_call: TRBJ2-5

cdr3_aa: CASSIDLAGGRETQYF
cdr3_nt: TGTGCCAGTAGTATAGATCTCGCGGGGGGAAGAGAGACCCAGTACTTC
v_call: TRBV19
d_call: TRBD2
clone_size: .
j_call: TRBJ2-5

cdr3_aa: CASSTGGSEAFF
cdr3_nt: TGCGCCAGCAGTACGGGTGGGTCTGAAGCTTTCTTT
v_call: TRBV10-1
d_call: .
clone_size: .
j_call: TRBJ1-1

cdr3_aa: CASSFGTVSAYGYTF
cdr3_nt: TGTGCCAGCAGCTTTGGGACAGTTTCTGCCTATGGCTACACCTTC
v_call: TRBV13
d_call: TRBD1
clone_size: .
j_call: TRBJ1-2

cdr3_aa: CASILLGGATEAFF
cdr3_nt: TGTGCCAGCATCCTACTGGGGGGGGCGACTGAAGCTTTCTTT
v_call: TRBV2
d_call: .
clone_size: .
j_call: TRBJ1-1

cdr3_aa: CASSDSGTAGELFF
cdr3_nt: TGTGCCAGCAGTGACTCGGGGACTGCCGGGGAGCTGTTTTTT
v_call: TRBV6-4
d_call: .
clone_size: once
j_call: TRBJ2-2

cdr3_aa: CASSVGPPVIYEQYF
cdr3_nt: TGTGCCAGCAGCGTGGGACCCCCAGTGATCTACGAGCAGTACTTC
v_call: TRBV7-9
d_call: .
clone_size: .
j_call: TRBJ2-7

cdr3_aa: CASSQELVRTGTNSPLHF
cdr3_nt: TGTGCCAGCAGCCAAGAGCTCGTTCGGACAGGGACAAATTCACCCCTCCACTTT
v_call: TRBV4-2
d_call: TRBD1
clone_size: .
j_call: TRBJ1-6

cdr3_aa: CASSFLRTGQNNYGYTF
cdr3_nt: TGTGCCAGCAGCTTCCTCCGGACAGGGCAAAATAACTATGGCTACACCTTC
v_call: TRBV13
d_call: TRBD1
clone_size: .
j_call: TRBJ1-2

cdr3_aa: CASRDQGGTEAFF
cdr3_nt: TGTGCCAGCAGAGATCAGGGAGGCACTGAAGCTTTCTTT
v_call: TRBV7-2
d_call: .
clone_size: .
j_call: TRBJ1-1

cdr3_aa: CASSRGGSKNIQYF
cdr3_nt: TGTGCTAGTTCCCGCGGGGGATCTAAAAACATTCAGTACTTC
v_call: TRBV12-5
d_call: TRBD2
clone_size: once
j_call: TRBJ2-4

cdr3_aa: CASSGTGGAGELFF
cdr3_nt: TGTGCCAGCAGCGGGACAGGGGGCGCCGGGGAGCTGTTTTTT
v_call: TRBV9
d_call: TRBD1
clone_size: .
j_call: TRBJ2-2

cdr3_aa: CASSLNSNEQFF
cdr3_nt: TGTGCCAGCAGCTTAAATAGCAATGAGCAGTTCTTC
v_call: TRBV7-9
d_call: .
clone_size: .
j_call: TRBJ2-1

cdr3_aa: CASSLSAYNEQFF
cdr3_nt: TGTGCCAGCAGCTTATCAGCCTACAATGAGCAGTTCTTC
v_call: TRBV7-9
d_call: .
clone_size: once
j_call: TRBJ2-1

cdr3_aa: CASSEGPPHNDYTF
cdr3_nt: TGTGCCAGCAGTGAAGGTCCCCCTCATAATGACTACACCTTC
v_call: TRBV6-1
d_call: .
clone_size: .
j_call: TRBJ1-2

cdr3_aa: CASSPRGGASGANVLTF
cdr3_nt: TGTGCCAGCAGCCCCCGAGGGGGGGCCTCTGGGGCCAACGTCCTGACTTTC
v_call: TRBV7-2
d_call: .
clone_size: .
j_call: TRBJ2-6

cdr3_aa: CASSQETDAWETQYF
cdr3_nt: TGTGCCAGCAGCCAAGAGACAGATGCTTGGGAGACCCAGTACTTC
v_call: TRBV3-1/TRBV3-2
d_call: .
clone_size: .
j_call: TRBJ2-5

cdr3_aa: CAISDVSRGSTDTQYF
cdr3_nt: TGTGCCATCAGTGATGTCAGCCGGGGAAGCACAGATACGCAGTATTTT
v_call: TRBV10-3
d_call: .
clone_size: .
j_call: TRBJ2-3

cdr3_aa: CASSQEVISRKINYGYTF
cdr3_nt: TGTGCCAGCAGCCAAGAAGTAATCTCTCGAAAGATCAACTATGGCTACACCTTC
v_call: TRBV3-1/TRBV3-2
d_call: .
clone_size: .
j_call: TRBJ1-2

cdr3_aa: CASSPSGGQPQHF
cdr3_nt: TGCGCCAGCAGCCCCTCCGGGGGTCAGCCCCAGCATTTT
v_call: TRBV4-3
d_call: .
clone_size: .
j_call: TRBJ1-5

cdr3_aa: CSVGGQGDNEQFF
cdr3_nt: TGCAGCGTTGGGGGACAGGGGGACAATGAGCAGTTCTTC
v_call: TRBV29-1
d_call: TRBD1
clone_size: .
j_call: TRBJ2-1

cdr3_aa: CASTLGPSNTEAFF
cdr3_nt: TGCGCCAGCACCTTGGGACCGTCAAACACTGAAGCTTTCTTT
v_call: TRBV5-1
d_call: .
clone_size: .
j_call: TRBJ1-1

cdr3_aa: CSVAQTSGGGNEQFF
cdr3_nt: TGCAGCGTGGCTCAGACTAGCGGGGGGGGGAATGAGCAGTTCTTC
v_call: TRBV29-1
d_call: TRBD2
clone_size: .
j_call: TRBJ2-1

cdr3_aa: CAWRISGGAYEQFF
cdr3_nt: TGTGCCTGGAGGATTAGCGGGGGGGCGTATGAGCAGTTCTTC
v_call: TRBV30
d_call: TRBD2
clone_size: .
j_call: TRBJ2-1

cdr3_aa: CAWSVPGRNTEAFF
cdr3_nt: TGTGCCTGGAGTGTACCAGGAAGGAACACTGAAGCTTTCTTT
v_call: TRBV30
d_call: .
clone_size: .
j_call: TRBJ1-1

cdr3_aa: CASSPWTSGVSDTQYF
cdr3_nt: TGTGCCAGCAGTCCCTGGACTAGCGGGGTATCAGATACGCAGTATTTT
v_call: TRBV27
d_call: TRBD2
clone_size: .
j_call: TRBJ2-3

cdr3_aa: CATSDLDGTKNTGELFF
cdr3_nt: TGTGCCACCAGTGATCTAGACGGGACTAAGAACACCGGGGAGCTGTTTTTT
v_call: TRBV24-1
d_call: TRBD2
clone_size: .
j_call: TRBJ2-2

cdr3_aa: CASRMAGDYGYTF
cdr3_nt: TGTGCCAGTAGGATGGCGGGAGATTATGGCTACACCTTC
v_call: TRBV19
d_call: .
clone_size: .
j_call: TRBJ1-2

cdr3_aa: CASSYSGTGAGGYTF
cdr3_nt: TGTGCCAGCAGTTACTCAGGGACAGGCGCTGGTGGCTACACCTTC
v_call: TRBV6-5
d_call: TRBD1
clone_size: .
j_call: TRBJ1-2

cdr3_aa: CASSSSSGNTIYF
cdr3_nt: TGTGCCAGCAGCTCCAGCTCTGGAAACACCATATATTTT
v_call: TRBV7-8
d_call: .
clone_size: once
j_call: TRBJ1-3

cdr3_aa: CAVLGGSYEQYF
cdr3_nt: TGCGCCGTCCTCGGGGGCTCCTACGAGCAGTACTTC
v_call: TRBV23-1
d_call: .
clone_size: .
j_call: TRBJ2-7

cdr3_aa: CASSLEKWNTQYF
cdr3_nt: TGTGCCAGCAGCTTAGAGAAGTGGAATACGCAGTATTTT
v_call: TRBV7-2
d_call: .
clone_size: .
j_call: TRBJ2-3

cdr3_aa: CASSEEGIGNYGYTF
cdr3_nt: TGTGCCAGCAGTGAGGAGGGTATCGGTAACTATGGCTACACCTTC
v_call: TRBV2
d_call: .
clone_size: .
j_call: TRBJ1-2

cdr3_aa: CASTRGEGNTEAFF
cdr3_nt: TGTGCCAGCACCCGAGGAGAGGGAAACACTGAAGCTTTCTTT
v_call: TRBV6-5
d_call: .
clone_size: .
j_call: TRBJ1-1

cdr3_aa: CASSFEGQGVTGELFF
cdr3_nt: TGCGCCAGCAGCTTCGAGGGACAGGGGGTAACCGGGGAGCTGTTTTTT
v_call: TRBV5-1
d_call: TRBD1
clone_size: .
j_call: TRBJ2-2

cdr3_aa: CASTKDGVSNEQFF
cdr3_nt: TGTGCCAGTACTAAAGACGGGGTAAGCAATGAGCAGTTCTTC
v_call: TRBV19
d_call: .
clone_size: .
j_call: TRBJ2-1